This T cell receptor (beta chain) was observed in a study of shared clonotypes between healthy human individuals. The protocol was immunoSEQ multiplex PCR, while the TCRdb copy is restricted to in-frame clones and leaves out a portion. The sample lists 600,000 to 800,000 clones; 72% were seen once. Trimming took 5 bases from V and 3 from J; bases not matched to a gene: 6. Germline values: CDR1 SGHTA, CDR2 FQGNSA. The CDR3 extends over 16 amino acids. Sequenced input: memory CD4+ T cells sorted from blood. Specified subset: CD45RA-negative fraction. This clonotype was sampled from a woman in her 30s in good health. The chain has TRBV7-2 and TRBJ2-3; 12 positions match TRBD2. CDR3 protein: CASSDGGTSGTDTQYF. CDR3 bases: TGTGCCAGCAGCGACGGGGGGACTAGCGGGACAGATACGCAGTATTTT.